This T cell receptor beta chain was obtained from a study of human T cells and chemical hapten exposure. Time point denoted: pre-sensitization, week 0. Treatment noted: therapeutic diphenylcyclopropenone sensitization with weekly scalp DPC. TCRdb fed the RACE reads into MiXCR, producing one record per CDR3 protein. The sample comprises about 42,000 distinct CDR3 sequences, roughly an eighth of which are singletons, and under 7% rests with the top ten. The CDR3 is 13 amino acids. CDR1 and CDR2 (germline): DFQATT, SNEGSKA (reference sequence). This clonotype was seen more than once but under ten times. This receptor was taken from a woman aged 25 to 39 with alopecia areata. Some clones in this sample may be carry-over from other donors' samples. The material sequenced was whole blood, taken in connection with sensitization to the hapten diphenylcyclopropenone (DPC). The gene calls are TRBV20-1 and TRBJ2-4, with TRBD2 matching 9 bases. The CDR3 loop reads CSALGLALNIQYF. CDR3 DNA sequence: TGCAGCGCCTTGGGACTAGCTCTCAACATTCAGTACTTC.